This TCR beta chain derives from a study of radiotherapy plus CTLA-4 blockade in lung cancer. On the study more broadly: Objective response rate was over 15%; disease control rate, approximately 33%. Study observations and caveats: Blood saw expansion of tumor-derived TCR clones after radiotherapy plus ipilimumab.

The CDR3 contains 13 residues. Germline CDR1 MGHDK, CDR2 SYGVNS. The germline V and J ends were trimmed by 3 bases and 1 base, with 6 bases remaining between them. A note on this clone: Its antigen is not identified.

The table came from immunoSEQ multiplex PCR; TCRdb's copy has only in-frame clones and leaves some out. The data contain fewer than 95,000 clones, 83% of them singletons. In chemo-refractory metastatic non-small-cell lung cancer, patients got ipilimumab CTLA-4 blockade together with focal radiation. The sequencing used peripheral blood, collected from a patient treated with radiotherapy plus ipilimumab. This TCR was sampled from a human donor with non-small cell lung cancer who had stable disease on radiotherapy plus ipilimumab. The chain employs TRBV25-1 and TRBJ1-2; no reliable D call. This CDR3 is CASSEPNNYGYTF. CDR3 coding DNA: TGTGCCAGCAGTGAGCCCAATAACTATGGCTACACCTTC.